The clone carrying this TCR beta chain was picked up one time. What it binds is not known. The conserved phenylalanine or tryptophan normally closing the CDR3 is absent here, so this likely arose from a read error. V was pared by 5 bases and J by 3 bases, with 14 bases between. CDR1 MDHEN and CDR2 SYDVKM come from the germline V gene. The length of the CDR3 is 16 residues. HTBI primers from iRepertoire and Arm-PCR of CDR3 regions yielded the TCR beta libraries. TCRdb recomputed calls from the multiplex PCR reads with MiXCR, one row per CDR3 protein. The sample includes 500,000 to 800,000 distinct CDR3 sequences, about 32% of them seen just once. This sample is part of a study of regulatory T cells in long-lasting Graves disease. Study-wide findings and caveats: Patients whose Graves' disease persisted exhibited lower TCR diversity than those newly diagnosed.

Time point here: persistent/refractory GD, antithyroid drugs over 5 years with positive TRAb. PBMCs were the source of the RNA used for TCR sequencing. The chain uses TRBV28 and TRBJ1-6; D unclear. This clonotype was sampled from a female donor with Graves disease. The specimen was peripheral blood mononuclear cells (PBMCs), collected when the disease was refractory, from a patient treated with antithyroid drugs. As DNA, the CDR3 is TGTGCCAGCAGTAGCCGGGTCTCATTCTATAATTCACCCCTCCACTCT. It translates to CASSSRVSFYNSPLHS.